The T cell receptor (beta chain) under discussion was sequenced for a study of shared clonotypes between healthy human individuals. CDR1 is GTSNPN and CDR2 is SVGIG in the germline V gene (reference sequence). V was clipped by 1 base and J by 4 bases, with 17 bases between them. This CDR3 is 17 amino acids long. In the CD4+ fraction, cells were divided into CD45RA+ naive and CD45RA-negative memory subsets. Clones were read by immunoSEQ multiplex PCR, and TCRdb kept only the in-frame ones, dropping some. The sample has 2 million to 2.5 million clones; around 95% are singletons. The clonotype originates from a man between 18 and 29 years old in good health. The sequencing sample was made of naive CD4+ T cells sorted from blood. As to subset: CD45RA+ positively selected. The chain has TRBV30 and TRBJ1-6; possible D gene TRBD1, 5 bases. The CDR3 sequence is CAWSALKTGRYNSPLHF. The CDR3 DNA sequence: TGTGCCTGGAGTGCGCTAAAAACGGGACGGTATAATTCACCCCTCCACTTT.